This T cell receptor beta chain was recorded in a study of identical twins. This clonotype was found many times. TCRdb re-called the 5' RACE reads with MiXCR, one entry per CDR3 protein. Of roughly 250,000 distinct CDR3 sequences listed, 7.5% are singletons. These data are also associated with another study on yellow fever vaccine responses in identical twins.

This sequence originates from a woman under 30 in good health. The sequenced material came from CD8+ T cells sorted from blood.

This chain's CDR3 is CASSLGRDNEQFF. CDR3 nucleotide sequence: TGTGCCAGCAGTTTAGGCAGGGACAATGAGCAGTTCTTC. The V call is TRBV12-3 or TRBV12-4, the J call TRBJ2-1; the D gene is possibly TRBD1 (5 bases). The CDR3 loop spans 13 amino acids. V was pared by 1 base and J by 5 bases, with 6 bases between.